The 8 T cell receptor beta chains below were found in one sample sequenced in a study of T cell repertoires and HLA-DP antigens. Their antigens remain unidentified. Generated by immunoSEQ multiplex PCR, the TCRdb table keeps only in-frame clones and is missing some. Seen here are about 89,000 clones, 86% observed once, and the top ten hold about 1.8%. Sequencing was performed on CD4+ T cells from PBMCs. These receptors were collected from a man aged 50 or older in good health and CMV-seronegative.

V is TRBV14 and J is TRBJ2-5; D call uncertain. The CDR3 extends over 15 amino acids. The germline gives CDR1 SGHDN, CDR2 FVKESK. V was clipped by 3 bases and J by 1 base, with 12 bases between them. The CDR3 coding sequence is TGTGCCAGCAGCCAGGGCACCACCCGCCAAGAGACCCAGTACTTC. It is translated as CASSQGTTRQETQYF.

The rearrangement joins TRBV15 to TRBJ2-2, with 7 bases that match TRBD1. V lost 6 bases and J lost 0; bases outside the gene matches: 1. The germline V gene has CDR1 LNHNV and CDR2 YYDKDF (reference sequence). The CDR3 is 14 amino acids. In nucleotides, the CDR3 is TGTGCCACCAGGACAGGGACGAACACCGGGGAGCTGTTTTTT. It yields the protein CATRTGTNTGELFF.

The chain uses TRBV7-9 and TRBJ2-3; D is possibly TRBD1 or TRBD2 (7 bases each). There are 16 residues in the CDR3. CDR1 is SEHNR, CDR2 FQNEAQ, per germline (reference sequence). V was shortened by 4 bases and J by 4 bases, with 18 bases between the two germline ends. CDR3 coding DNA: TGTGCCAGCAGCTCCTGGGGAGGGGGCACTGCAGATACGCAGTATTTT. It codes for CASSSWGGGTADTQYF. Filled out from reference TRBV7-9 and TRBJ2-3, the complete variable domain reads DTGVSQNPRHKITKRGQNVTFRCDPISEHNRLYWYRQTLGQGPEFLTYFQNEAQLEKSRLLSDRFSAERPKGSFSTLEIQRTEQGDSAMYLCASSSWGGGTADTQYFGPGTRLTVL.

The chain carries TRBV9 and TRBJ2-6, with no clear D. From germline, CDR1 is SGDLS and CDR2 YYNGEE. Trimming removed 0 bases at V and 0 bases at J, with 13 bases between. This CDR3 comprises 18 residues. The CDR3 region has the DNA TGTGCCAGCAGCGTAGCCGGGCTTCTCATCTCTGGGGCCAACGTCCTGACTTTC. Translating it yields CASSVAGLLISGANVLTF.

In DNA form, the CDR3 reads TGTGCCAGCAGCTTGGCTATTACGGGCCAAGAGACCCAGTACTTC. It specifies CASSLAITGQETQYF. V and J are TRBV5-8 and TRBJ2-5; D unclear. CDR3 length equals 15 residues. Trimming removed 0 bases at V and 1 base at J, with 10 bases between. The germline V gene encodes CDR1 SGHTS and CDR2 YDEGEE.

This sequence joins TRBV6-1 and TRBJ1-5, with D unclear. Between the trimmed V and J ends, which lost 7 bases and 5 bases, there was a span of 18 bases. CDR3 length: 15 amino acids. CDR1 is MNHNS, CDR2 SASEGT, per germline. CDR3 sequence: CASTLAPGNDQPQHF. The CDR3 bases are TGTGCCAGCACCCTGGCTCCGGGCAATGATCAGCCCCAGCATTTT.

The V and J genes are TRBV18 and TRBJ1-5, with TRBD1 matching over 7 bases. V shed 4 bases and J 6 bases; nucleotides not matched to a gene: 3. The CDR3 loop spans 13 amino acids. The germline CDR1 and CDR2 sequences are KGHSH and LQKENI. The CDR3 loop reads CASSQGASQPQHF. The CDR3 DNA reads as TGTGCCAGCTCACAGGGGGCGAGTCAGCCCCAGCATTTT.

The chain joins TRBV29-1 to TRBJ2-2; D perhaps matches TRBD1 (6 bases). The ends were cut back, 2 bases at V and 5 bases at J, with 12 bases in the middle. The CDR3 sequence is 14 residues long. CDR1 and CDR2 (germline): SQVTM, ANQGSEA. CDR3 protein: CSVELGARTGELFF. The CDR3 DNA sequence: TGCAGCGTTGAATTGGGGGCTCGGACCGGGGAGCTGTTTTTT.